This T cell receptor beta chain comes out of a study of blood T cell repertoires in COVID-19. Background on the study: Some COVID-19 samples were acute and others convalescent; all came from the United States, Italy and Spain. In each case, the material was cDNA or gDNA derived from T cells, B-cell-depleted T cells, or PBMCs.

Germline-derived CDR1 and CDR2 are MNHEY and SVGAGI. Trimming took 8 bases from V and 4 from J, leaving 11 bases between them. The CDR3 loop spans 12 amino acids. In the original workflow: Reference gene primer amplification gave estimated nucleated cell counts. Repertoires were generated with immunoSEQ multiplex PCR, while TCRdb's copy carries only in-frame clones and drops some. The V and J calls and clone size are taken from that table; D and trimming were inferred from the DNA. Here the sample spans roughly 100,000 clones, around 76% being singletons. The rearrangement uses TRBV6-5 and TRBJ1-2; D gene ambiguous. This clonotype was obtained from a woman in her seventies with acute or convalescent COVID-19. Sequenced input: peripheral blood. The CDR3 sequence: CASGPGSYGYTF. The CDR3, as DNA: TGTGCCAGCGGGCCGGGGAGCTATGGCTACACCTTC.